The rows below give T cell receptor beta chains drawn from one sample of a study of cytomegalovirus exposure and HLA in healthy donors. TCRdb keeps only in-frame clones here, not all; method: immunoSEQ multiplex PCR. In all, the sample yields tens of thousands of clones. The sample comprised PBMCs. The receptor set was obtained from a male donor in good health and CMV-seronegative. The conserved cysteine and the conserved F or W are not part of the CDR3 here.

CDR3	V	J
ASSHWGGESNQPQH	TRBV14	TRBJ1-5
AWSVRGRETQY	TRBV30	TRBJ2-5
ASSPSEPSGGVEQF	TRBV18	TRBJ2-1
ASSFTLTGEQY	TRBV5-1	TRBJ2-7
ASRGGRGQY	TRBV28	TRBJ2-7
ASSELTGGPKDNEQF	TRBV25-1	TRBJ2-1
SASAQKEQY	TRBV20-1	TRBJ2-7
ASSSGYNEQF	TRBV6-6	TRBJ2-1
ASSPGGGRASGANVLT	TRBV11-3	TRBJ2-6
AIRLPQLDTQY	TRBV10-3	TRBJ2-3
ASSRGGAQGYT	TRBV9	TRBJ1-2
ASSQSGDTGELF	TRBV7-3	TRBJ2-2
ASSDEGDRPYEQY	TRBV2	TRBJ2-7
ASSLYVGRQPQH	TRBV5-5	TRBJ1-5
ASSHRQGGTDTQY	TRBV18	TRBJ2-3
ATSRAPGQGYEQY	TRBV15	TRBJ2-7
ASSGAQSGANVLT	TRBV5-1	TRBJ2-6